This section outlines one T cell receptor beta chain sequence together with its context. Antigen: not known. Molecular-barcoded quantitative 5'-RACE produced these TCR beta libraries. TCRdb fed the 5' RACE reads into MiXCR, producing one record per CDR3 protein. The table has about 400,000 distinct CDR3 sequences, approximately 22% seen once. This sample was included in a study of CD8 T cells in ankylosing spondylitis. Study conclusions and caveats: The clones that were linked to disease were reported to be significantly enriched in matched synovial fluid samples from ankylosing spondylitis patients. A TCR beta motif of under ten highly homologous variants seemed to mark ankylosing spondylitis blood.

The J segment lost 3 bases and the V segment lost 0 bases, leaving 5 bases of the junction unmatched. The germline CDR1 and CDR2 sequences are LGHDT and YNNKEL (reference sequence). CDR3 length: 16 amino acids. The V call is TRBV3-1, the J call TRBJ2-3; 8 bases are a match to TRBD2. The receptor was derived from a male donor with ankylosing spondylitis or in good health (not recorded which). Sequences were obtained from blood, either unsorted or a sorted T cell fraction (not recorded which). Written as DNA, the CDR3 is TGTGCCAGCAGCCAAGATACCGGGGGGGCGACAGATACGCAGTATTTT. Translating gives CASSQDTGGATDTQYF.